The T cell receptor (beta chain) described here comes from a study of shared T cell receptors in the human thymus. Produced via immunoSEQ multiplex PCR; TCRdb's table is partial and in-frame only. This sample has some 760,000 clones, with roughly 88% found just once. V was clipped by 5 bases and J by 8 bases; unmatched bases: 20. Germline CDR1 SNHLY, CDR2 FYNNEI. This CDR3 contains 18 residues. These records were also assigned to another study, of human thymus T cells. That source reports: Resections were taken during corrective heart surgery, and the thymus tissue came from these. Biased V and J segment usage appeared in thymus and peripheral blood. Among unrelated individuals, related research reported thymic repertoires that overlapped highly.

The sequencing input was thymocytes. The source of this sequence is a girl under three years old with a congenital heart defect. The chain carries TRBV2 and TRBJ1-4; TRBD1 aligns across 7 bases. The CDR3: CASSLIRDRTLRGEKLFF. DNA of the CDR3: TGTGCCAGCAGTCTGATCCGGGACAGAACTCTCCGGGGGGAAAAACTGTTTTTT.